Each of the 12 T cell receptor beta chains below was sequenced from the same sample in a study of blood T cell repertoires in COVID-19. Method: immunoSEQ multiplex PCR; TCRdb's copy keeps in-frame clones and lacks some. This sample has around 240,000 clones, with about 80% found just once. Material for sequencing was peripheral blood. These receptors all come from an elderly woman with acute or convalescent COVID-19.

The table lists this clone with a count of one. The chain employs TRBV6-2 or TRBV6-3 and TRBJ2-1; no reliable D call. Germline CDR1 reads MNHEY; CDR2 reads SVGEGT. The CDR3 runs to 15 residues. V was cut by 4 bases and J by 1 base, with 11 bases left in between. The DNA of the CDR3 is TGTGCCAGCAGTTGGCCGGGTCCGTCCTACAATGAGCAGTTCTTC. It yields the protein CASSWPGPSYNEQFF.

V usage is TRBV7-3 and J usage is TRBJ1-1; D unresolved. This CDR3 has 22 amino acids. Between the trimmed V and J ends, which lost 2 bases and 5 bases, there was a span of 36 bases. Per the germline V gene, CDR1 is SGHTA and CDR2 is FQGTGA. The CDR3 sequence: CASSLLVPGGMGSSRSGTEAFF. The DNA of the CDR3 is TGTGCCAGCAGCTTACTAGTGCCGGGAGGAATGGGTAGTAGCAGAAGCGGTACTGAAGCTTTCTTT.

The CDR3 DNA reads TGTGCCAGCAGCCCCTTTAGCGGGAGGGCCAATGAGCAGTTCTTC. It yields the protein CASSPFSGRANEQFF. The chain joins TRBV3-1 (or the pseudogene TRBV3-2) to TRBJ2-1, with 11 bases aligning to TRBD2. Trimming took 4 bases from V and 6 from J; bases not matched to a gene: 5. The CDR3 loop spans 15 amino acids. Per the germline V gene, CDR1 is LGHDT and CDR2 is YNNKEL (reference sequence).

This clone was detected only once. This rearrangement joins TRBV11-3 to TRBJ2-1; tentative D call: TRBD2 (6 bases). Trimming pared 5 bases from V and 3 bases from J, leaving 14 bases between. The CDR3 covers 15 residues. Looked up from germline, CDR1 is SGHNT and CDR2 is YENEEA. The CDR3 coding sequence is TGTGCCAGCAGCCGAGGGACTTCAGACTACAATGAGCAGTTCTTC. This gives the protein CASSRGTSDYNEQFF. The entire variable domain, with the rest obtained from reference TRBV11-3 and TRBJ2-1, is as follows: EAGVVQSPRYKIIEKKQPVAFWCNPISGHNTLYWYLQNLGQGPELLIRYENEEAVDDSQLPKDRFSAERLKGVDSTLKIQPAELGDSAVYLCASSRGTSDYNEQFFGPGTRLTVL.

The chain uses TRBV5-6 and TRBJ1-5, with 9 bases identical to TRBD1. The CDR3 totals 15 residues. V shed 7 bases and J 3 bases; nucleotides not matched to a gene: 8. Germline values: CDR1 SGHDT, CDR2 YYEEEE. CDR3 amino acids: CASGRQGGFNQPQHF. The CDR3 DNA follows: TGTGCCAGCGGGAGACAGGGGGGATTCAATCAGCCCCAGCATTTT.

Regarding this clone: Other DNA sequences of this sample code for an identical CDR3. The chain combines TRBV7-2 with TRBJ1-1; maybe TRBD1 (5 bases). CDR3 length: 14 amino acids. Trimming took 2 bases from V and 4 from J, leaving 11 bases between them. The germline V gene encodes CDR1 SGHTA and CDR2 FQGNSA. The CDR3 DNA follows: TGTGCCAGCAGCTTACTCCAGGGCGGCACTGAAGCTTTCTTT. Translating gives CASSLLQGGTEAFF.

A few counts support this clone. V usage is TRBV4-3 and J usage is TRBJ2-5; D perhaps matches TRBD2 (5 bases). The CDR3 runs 13 residues. The V gene's germline CDR1 is LGHNA and CDR2 YSLEER. V was pared by 0 bases and J by 4 bases, with 6 bases between. Here the CDR3 DNA reads TGCGCCAGCAGCCAAGATCGGGGAGAGACCCAGTACTTC. This encodes CASSQDRGETQYF.

The chain has TRBV7-6 and TRBJ2-1, with 12 bases matching TRBD2. This CDR3 contains 14 residues. The V gene end was trimmed by 5 bases and the J gene end by 10 bases; junction bases not matched to a gene: 6. Germline CDR1 is SGHVS and CDR2 is FNYEAQ. The CDR3 region has the DNA TGTGCCAGCAGCGAAACTAGCGGGAGGATCGAGCAGTTCTTC. It encodes CASSETSGRIEQFF.

This sequence joins TRBV5-4 and TRBJ1-1, with 7 bases matching TRBD1. The CDR3 sequence is 15 residues long. The J segment lost 5 bases and the V segment lost 4 bases, leaving 11 bases of the junction unmatched. In germline, CDR1 is SGHNT, CDR2 YYREEE (reference sequence). CDR3 in amino acids: CASSMRTGVGTEAFF. The CDR3 DNA follows: TGTGCCAGCAGCATGCGAACAGGGGTTGGTACTGAAGCTTTCTTT.

The chain employs TRBV5-8 and TRBJ2-2, with a tentative D call TRBD1 (5 bases). Germline CDR1 is SGHTS and CDR2 is YDEGEE. V lost 1 base and J lost 3, with 16 bases in between. This CDR3 spans 17 amino acids. This chain's CDR3 is CASSLRSSAGYTGELFF. CDR3 DNA sequence: TGTGCCAGCAGCTTGCGTAGCTCGGCAGGGTACACCGGGGAGCTGTTTTTT.

About this clone itself: One end of the junction does not line up with germline, which may come from a read error. V is TRBV7-7 and J is TRBJ2-5; TRBD2 might be the D (5 bases). The V gene's germline CDR1 is SSHAT and CDR2 FNYEAQ (reference sequence). CDR3 length: 13 amino acids. The CDR3 region is CASSLARGETQYF. The CDR3 bases are TGTGCTAGCAGCTTAGCACGGGGAGAGACCCAGTACTTC.

With regard to this clone: Other DNA variants within this sample encode the same CDR3. The chain is built from TRBV7-3 and TRBJ2-1, with 7 bases that match TRBD2. The CDR3 extends over 13 amino acids. The V segment lost 0 bases and the J segment 7 bases; nucleotides outside the gene matches: 0. CDR1 is SGHTA and CDR2 is FQGTGA in the germline V gene. CDR3 bases: TGTGCCAGCAGCTTAACGGGAGGGAATGAGCAGTTCTTC. This sequence encodes CASSLTGGNEQFF.